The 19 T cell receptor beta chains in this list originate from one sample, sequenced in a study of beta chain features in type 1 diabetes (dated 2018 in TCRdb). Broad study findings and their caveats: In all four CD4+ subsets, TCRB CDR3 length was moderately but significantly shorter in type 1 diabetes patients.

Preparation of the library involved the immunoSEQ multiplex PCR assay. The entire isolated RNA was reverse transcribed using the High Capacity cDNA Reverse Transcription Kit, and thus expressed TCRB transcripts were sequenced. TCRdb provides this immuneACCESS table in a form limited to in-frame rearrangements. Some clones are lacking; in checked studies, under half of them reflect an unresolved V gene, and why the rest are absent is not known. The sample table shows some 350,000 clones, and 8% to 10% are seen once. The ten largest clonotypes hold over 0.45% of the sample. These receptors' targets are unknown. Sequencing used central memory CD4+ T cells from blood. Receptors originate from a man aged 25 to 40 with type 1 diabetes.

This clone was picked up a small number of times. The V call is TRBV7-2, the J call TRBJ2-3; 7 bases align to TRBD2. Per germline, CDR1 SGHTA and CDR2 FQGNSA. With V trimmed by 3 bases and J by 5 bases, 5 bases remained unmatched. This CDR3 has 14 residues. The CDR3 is CASSFGGGKDTQYF. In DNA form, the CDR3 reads TGTGCCAGCAGCTTCGGCGGGGGAAAAGATACGCAGTATTTT.

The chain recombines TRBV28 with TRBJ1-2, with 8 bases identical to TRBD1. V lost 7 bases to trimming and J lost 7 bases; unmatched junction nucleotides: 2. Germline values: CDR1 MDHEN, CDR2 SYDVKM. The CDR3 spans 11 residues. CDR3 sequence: CASKGQAGYTF. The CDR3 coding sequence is TGTGCCAGCAAGGGACAGGCTGGCTACACCTTC.

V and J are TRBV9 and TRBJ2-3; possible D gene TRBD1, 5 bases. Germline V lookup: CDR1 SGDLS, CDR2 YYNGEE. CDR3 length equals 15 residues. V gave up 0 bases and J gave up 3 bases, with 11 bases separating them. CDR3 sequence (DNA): TGTGCCAGCAGCGTAGGGACACCTTGGACAGATACGCAGTATTTT. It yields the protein CASSVGTPWTDTQYF.

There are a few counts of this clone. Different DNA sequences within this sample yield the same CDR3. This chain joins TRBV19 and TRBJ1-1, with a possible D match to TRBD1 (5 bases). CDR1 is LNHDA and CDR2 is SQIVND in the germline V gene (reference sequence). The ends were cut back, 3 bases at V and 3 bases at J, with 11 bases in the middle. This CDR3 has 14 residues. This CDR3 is CASSIRGGDTEAFF. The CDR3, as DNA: TGTGCCAGTAGTATTAGGGGTGGCGACACTGAAGCTTTCTTT.

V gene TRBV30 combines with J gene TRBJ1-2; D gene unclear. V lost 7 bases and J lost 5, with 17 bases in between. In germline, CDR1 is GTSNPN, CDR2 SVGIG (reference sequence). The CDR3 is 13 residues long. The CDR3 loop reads CAYSYPGVYGYTF. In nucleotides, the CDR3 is TGTGCCTACTCCTACCCGGGAGTTTATGGCTACACCTTC.

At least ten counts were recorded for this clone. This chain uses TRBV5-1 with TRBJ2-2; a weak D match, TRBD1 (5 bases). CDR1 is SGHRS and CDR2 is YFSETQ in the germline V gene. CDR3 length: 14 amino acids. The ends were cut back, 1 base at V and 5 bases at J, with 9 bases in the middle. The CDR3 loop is CASSLQGVTGELFF. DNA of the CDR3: TGCGCCAGCAGCTTGCAAGGGGTGACCGGGGAGCTGTTTTTT.

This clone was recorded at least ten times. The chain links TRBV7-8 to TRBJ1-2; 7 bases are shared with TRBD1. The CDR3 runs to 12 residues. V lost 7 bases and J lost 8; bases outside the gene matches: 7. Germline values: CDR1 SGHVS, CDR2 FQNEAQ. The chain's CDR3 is CASTLGGGGYTF. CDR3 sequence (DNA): TGTGCCAGCACCTTGGGAGGGGGCGGCTACACCTTC.

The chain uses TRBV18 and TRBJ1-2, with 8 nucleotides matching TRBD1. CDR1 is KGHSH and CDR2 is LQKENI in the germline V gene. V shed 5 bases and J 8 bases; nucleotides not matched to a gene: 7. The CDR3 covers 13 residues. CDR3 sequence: CASSDGQGGGYTF. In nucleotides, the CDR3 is TGTGCCAGCTCAGATGGACAGGGAGGAGGCTACACCTTC.

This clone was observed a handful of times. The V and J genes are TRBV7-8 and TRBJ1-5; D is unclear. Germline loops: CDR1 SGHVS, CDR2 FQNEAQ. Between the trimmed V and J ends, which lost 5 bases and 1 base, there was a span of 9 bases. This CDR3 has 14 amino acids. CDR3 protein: CASSLRVSNQPQHF. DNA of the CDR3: TGTGCCAGCAGCCTCCGGGTGAGCAATCAGCCCCAGCATTTT.

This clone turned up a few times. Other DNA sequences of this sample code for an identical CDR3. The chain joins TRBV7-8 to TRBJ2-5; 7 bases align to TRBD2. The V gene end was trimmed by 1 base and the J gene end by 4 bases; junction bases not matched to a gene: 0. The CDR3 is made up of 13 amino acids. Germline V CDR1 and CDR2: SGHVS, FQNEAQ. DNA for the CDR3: TGTGCCAGCAGCTTAGGCGGGGGAGAGACCCAGTACTTC. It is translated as CASSLGGGETQYF.

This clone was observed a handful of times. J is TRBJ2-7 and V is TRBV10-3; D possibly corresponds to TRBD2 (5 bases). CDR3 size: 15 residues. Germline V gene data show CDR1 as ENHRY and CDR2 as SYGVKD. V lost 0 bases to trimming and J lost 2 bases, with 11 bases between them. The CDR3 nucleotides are TGTGCCATCAGTGAGTCGCAGCGGACCGCCTACGAGCAGTACTTC. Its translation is CAISESQRTAYEQYF.

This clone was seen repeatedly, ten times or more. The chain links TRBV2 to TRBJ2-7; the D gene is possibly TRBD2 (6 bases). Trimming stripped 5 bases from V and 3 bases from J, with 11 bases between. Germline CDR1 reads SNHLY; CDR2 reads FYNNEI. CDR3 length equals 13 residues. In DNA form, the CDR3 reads TGTGCCAGCAGTCGGGGGACTTTCTACGAGCAGTACTTC. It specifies CASSRGTFYEQYF. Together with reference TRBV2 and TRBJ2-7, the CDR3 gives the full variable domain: EPEVTQTPSHQVTQMGQEVILRCVPISNHLYFYWYRQILGQKVEFLVSFYNNEISEKSEIFDDQFSVERPDGSNFTLKIRSTKLEDSAMYFCASSRGTFYEQYFGPGTRLTVT.

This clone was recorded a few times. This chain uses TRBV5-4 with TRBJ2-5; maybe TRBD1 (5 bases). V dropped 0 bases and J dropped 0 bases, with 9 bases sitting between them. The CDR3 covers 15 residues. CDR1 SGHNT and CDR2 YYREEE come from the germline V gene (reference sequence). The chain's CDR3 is CASSLAGRDQETQYF. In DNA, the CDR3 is TGTGCCAGCAGCTTGGCCGGCAGGGACCAAGAGACCCAGTACTTC.

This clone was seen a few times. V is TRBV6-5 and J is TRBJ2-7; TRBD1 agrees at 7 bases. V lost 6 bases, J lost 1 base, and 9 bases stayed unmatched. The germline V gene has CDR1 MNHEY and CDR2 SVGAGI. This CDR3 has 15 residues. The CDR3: CASSTGTANSYEQYF. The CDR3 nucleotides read TGTGCCAGCAGCACCGGGACAGCTAATTCCTACGAGCAGTACTTC.

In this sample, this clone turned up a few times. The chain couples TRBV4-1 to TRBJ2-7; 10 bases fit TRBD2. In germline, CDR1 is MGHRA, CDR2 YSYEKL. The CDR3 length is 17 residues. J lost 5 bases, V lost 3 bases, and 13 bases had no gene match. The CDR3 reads CASSHAPGASGRDEQYF. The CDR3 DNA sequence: TGCGCCAGCAGCCATGCCCCTGGGGCTAGCGGGAGAGACGAGCAGTACTTC.

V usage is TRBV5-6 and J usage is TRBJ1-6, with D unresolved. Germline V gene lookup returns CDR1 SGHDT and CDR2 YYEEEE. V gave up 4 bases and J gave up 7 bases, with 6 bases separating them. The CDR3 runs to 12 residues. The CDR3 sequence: CASSVLNSPLHF. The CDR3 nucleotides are TGTGCCAGCAGCGTACTAAATTCACCCCTCCACTTT.

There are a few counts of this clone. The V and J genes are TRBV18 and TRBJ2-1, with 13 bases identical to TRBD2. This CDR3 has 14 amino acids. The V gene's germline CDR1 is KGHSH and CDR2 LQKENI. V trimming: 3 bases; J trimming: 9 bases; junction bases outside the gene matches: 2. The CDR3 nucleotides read TGTGCCAGCTCACCGGGACTAGCGGGAAGTGAGCAGTTCTTC. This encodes CASSPGLAGSEQFF.

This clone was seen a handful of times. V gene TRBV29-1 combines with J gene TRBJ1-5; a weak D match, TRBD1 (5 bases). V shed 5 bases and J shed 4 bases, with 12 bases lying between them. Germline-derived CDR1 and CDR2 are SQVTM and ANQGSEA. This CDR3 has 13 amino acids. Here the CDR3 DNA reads TGCAGCGTTAGCAGGGACTATAATCAGCCCCAGCATTTT. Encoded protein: CSVSRDYNQPQHF.

This CDR3 is CASSLLRDLAKNIQYF. CDR3 nucleotide sequence: TGTGCCAGCAGTTTATTGAGGGACCTAGCCAAAAACATTCAGTACTTC. V gene TRBV28 combines with J gene TRBJ2-4, with D perhaps matching TRBD1 or TRBD2 (5 bases each). Trimming cost V 1 base and J 0 bases, with 10 bases left between them. Germline CDR1 reads MDHEN; CDR2 reads SYDVKM. The CDR3 sequence is 16 residues long.